These 13 T cell receptor beta chains were sequenced from one sample in a study of blood T cell repertoires in COVID-19 (TCRdb year 2020). Libraries were built with the immunoSEQ multiplex PCR assay. TCRdb retrieved this table from immuneACCESS and kept in-frame rearrangements only. Not all clones are present; in checked studies, unresolved V genes account for under half, and no reason is known for the remainder. In all, the sample holds 86,000 or so clones, and roughly 84% of those were seen once. The ten top clones hold roughly 12% of the sample. The sequenced sample consisted of peripheral blood. The receptors stem from a man between 65 and 80 years old with acute or convalescent COVID-19.

The chain recombines TRBV6-5 with TRBJ1-3; D remains unclear. Trimming removed 6 bases at V and 9 bases at J, with 12 bases between. Germline V gene lookup returns CDR1 MNHEY and CDR2 SVGAGI. CDR3 length: 12 residues. CDR3 in DNA: TGTGCCAGCAGCGCGGACGGGAGCACCATATATTTT. Protein sequence: CASSADGSTIYF.

V is TRBV5-1 and J is TRBJ2-3; 13 bases line up with TRBD2. Germline V lookup: CDR1 SGHRS, CDR2 YFSETQ. There are 19 residues in the CDR3. With V trimmed by 4 bases and J by 0 bases, 11 bases remained unmatched. This CDR3 is CASSTWTSGGSTSTDTQYF. CDR3 nucleotides: TGCGCCAGCAGCACCTGGACTAGCGGGGGATCAACTAGCACAGATACGCAGTATTTT.

This clone was recorded only once. The chain couples TRBV4-1 to TRBJ2-3; D remains unclear. The germline CDR1 and CDR2 sequences are MGHRA and YSYEKL. Trimming left V 3 bases short and J 4 bases short, with 17 bases between. The CDR3 runs to 16 residues. The CDR3 DNA sequence: TGCGCCAGCAGCCAGACGTTGATCGACTCATCAGATACGCAGTATTTT. It is translated as CASSQTLIDSSDTQYF.

DNA of the CDR3: TGCGCCAGCAGCTCGGCGGTCAACAATGAGCAGTTCTTC. Its protein is CASSSAVNNEQFF. The chain uses TRBV5-1 and TRBJ2-1; D gene unclear. The CDR3 contains 13 residues. Germline V lookup: CDR1 SGHRS, CDR2 YFSETQ. V lost 3 bases, J lost 5 bases, and 9 bases lay in between.

The chain links TRBV6-5 to TRBJ1-1, with D uncertain. This CDR3 spans 14 amino acids. The V end was cut by 2 bases, the J end by 1 base, with 8 bases between. The germline CDR1 and CDR2 sequences are MNHEY and SVGAGI. CDR3 bases: TGTGCCAGCAGTTACCTCCCGGGGAACACTGAAGCTTTCTTT. It codes for CASSYLPGNTEAFF.

The rearrangement joins TRBV5-4 to TRBJ1-6, with D unclear. This CDR3 region has 14 residues. Trimming removed 4 bases from V and 4 bases from J, with 9 bases in between. Germline V CDR1 and CDR2: SGHNT, YYREEE (reference sequence). In DNA form, the CDR3 reads TGTGCCAGCAGCGAGACACTTTATAATTCACCCCTCCACTTT. Protein sequence: CASSETLYNSPLHF.

V usage is TRBV4-1 and J usage is TRBJ2-2; 10 bases are a match to TRBD2. Trimming at V came to 0 bases and at J to 5 bases, leaving 6 bases not matched to a gene. The CDR3 is 17 amino acids. Germline V CDR1 and CDR2: MGHRA, YSYEKL. Here the CDR3 DNA reads TGCGCCAGCAGCCAAGATAAGCGGGGGGGATTTACCGGGGAGCTGTTTTTT. This translates into CASSQDKRGGFTGELFF.

This clone occurred once. CDR3 coding DNA: TGTGCCAGCAGCCAAGATAGGAGCGGGGGGGCAGGTGAGCAGTTCTTC. Residues: CASSQDRSGGAGEQFF. J is TRBJ2-1 and V is TRBV4-2; 10 nucleotides match TRBD2. This CDR3 is built from 16 residues. CDR1 and CDR2 (germline): LGHNA, YNFKEQ. V lost 0 bases and J lost 9; bases outside the gene matches: 8.

The CDR3: CASSLVSGGETQYF. The CDR3 DNA follows: TGTGCCAGCAGCTTAGTGTCAGGGGGTGAGACCCAGTACTTC. J is TRBJ2-5 and V is TRBV7-9, with 7 bases identical to TRBD1. CDR1 SEHNR and CDR2 FQNEAQ come from the germline V gene (reference sequence). V was clipped by 1 base and J by 5 bases; unmatched bases: 4. This CDR3 is 14 amino acids long. Full variable domain (rest looked up from reference TRBV7-9 and TRBJ2-5): DTGVSQNPRHKITKRGQNVTFRCDPISEHNRLYWYRQTLGQGPEFLTYFQNEAQLEKSRLLSDRFSAERPKGSFSTLEIQRTEQGDSAMYLCASSLVSGGETQYFGPGTRLLVL.

This rearrangement joins TRBV6-5 to TRBJ1-1, with D unresolved. V lost 4 bases and J 7 bases, leaving 10 bases between the germline ends. The germline gives CDR1 MNHEY, CDR2 SVGAGI. This CDR3 region has 12 residues. The chain's CDR3 is CASSLLGYEAFF. The CDR3 bases are TGTGCCAGCAGTTTGCTGGGCTATGAAGCTTTCTTT.

This clone has only a few counts. Within the sample, other DNA sequences also encode this same CDR3. This rearrangement joins TRBV5-6 to TRBJ2-7; D remains unclear. The length of the CDR3 is 12 residues. Germline V gene sequence: CDR1 SGHDT, CDR2 YYEEEE. Trimming pared 1 base from V and 4 bases from J, leaving 6 bases between. CDR3 nucleotides: TGTGCCAGCAGCTTGACCGGGTACGAGCAGTACGTC. Amino acid sequence: CASSLTGYEQYV.

This chain uses TRBV6-6 with TRBJ1-2, with TRBD1 matching over 9 bases. The junction had 6 bases not matched to a gene; V was cut back by 5 bases and J by 2 bases. Germline V gives CDR1 MNHNY, CDR2 SVGAGI (reference sequence). CDR3 size: 15 residues. DNA of the CDR3: TGTGCCAGCAGTCCTCCGGGACAGGGCAACTATGGCTACACCTTC. Protein: CASSPPGQGNYGYTF.

This rearrangement joins TRBV27 to TRBJ2-2; perhaps TRBD2 as D (6 bases). Germline values: CDR1 MNHEY, CDR2 SMNVEV (reference sequence). The germline V and J ends were trimmed by 3 bases and 5 bases, with 13 bases remaining between them. The CDR3 is 15 residues long. CDR3 amino acids: CASSLRGPLTGELFF. CDR3 coding DNA: TGTGCCAGCAGTTTGCGGGGACCTTTAACCGGGGAGCTGTTTTTT.